The subject of this entry is one T cell receptor beta chain. MiXCR, applied by TCRdb to the RT-PCR reads, yields one record per CDR3 protein. The top ten hold approximately 3.5% of the sample, which has under 200,000 distinct CDR3 sequences, around 30% seen once. The data derive from a study of patients and donors after allogeneic stem cell transplantation. Trimming left V 3 bases short and J 7 bases short, with 12 bases between. The CDR3 is 14 amino acids. J is TRBJ2-2 and V is TRBV12-3 or TRBV12-4; D not resolved. The receptor was derived from a human donor who was either an allogeneic HSCT recipient or a stem cell or donor lymphocyte infusion donor (not recorded which). It is not recorded whose cells these are; they may come from a transplant donor. The material sequenced was blood, either unsorted or a sorted T cell fraction (not recorded which). CDR3 bases: TGTGCCAGCAGTTTGGGCTACCGCGGCGGGGAGCTGTTTTTT. This encodes CASSLGYRGGELFF.